This entry is about one T cell receptor (beta chain). A read error may account for a junction end that differs from germline. These data originate in a study of blood T cell repertoires in COVID-19. In the study overall: Specimens from acute and convalescent COVID-19 originated in the United States, Italy and Spain.

Recruits, aged 18 to 89 years, lived in 24 US areas. Assignments of participants to cohorts depended upon their own reported clinical history. In the original analysis: Quantification of nucleated cells was approximated via reference gene primer amplification. Libraries were prepared by immunoSEQ multiplex PCR; TCRdb keeps only in-frame clonotypes and omits some of them. V and J calls and clone size are those listed in that table; D and trimming were worked out from the DNA. Here the sample spans 250,000 to 300,000 clones, about 90% being singletons. The CDR3 contains 12 residues. From germline, CDR1 is SGHRS and CDR2 YFSETQ.

This rearrangement joins TRBV5-1 to TRBJ1-1; the D gene is possibly TRBD1 (5 bases). Material for sequencing was PBMCs or T cells enriched from blood (not recorded which). The sequence was obtained from a human donor in a cohort exposed to, infected with or recovered from COVID-19 (not recorded which). The donor label of this sample is uncertain. CDR3 residues: CASSFQGGGVDF. CDR3 sequence (DNA): TGCGCCAGCAGCTTCCAGGGAGGAGGCGTAGACTTT.